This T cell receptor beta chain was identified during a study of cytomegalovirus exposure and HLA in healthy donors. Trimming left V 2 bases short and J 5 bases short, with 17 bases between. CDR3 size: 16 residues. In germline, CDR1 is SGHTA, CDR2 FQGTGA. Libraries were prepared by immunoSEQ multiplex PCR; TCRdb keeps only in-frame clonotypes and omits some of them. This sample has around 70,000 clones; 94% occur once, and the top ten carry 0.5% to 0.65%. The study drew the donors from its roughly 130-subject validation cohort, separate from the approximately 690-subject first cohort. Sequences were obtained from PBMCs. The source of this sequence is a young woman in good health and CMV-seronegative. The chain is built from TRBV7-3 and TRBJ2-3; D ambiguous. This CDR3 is CASSLAASSPGDTQYF. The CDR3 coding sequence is TGTGCCAGCAGCTTAGCGGCCTCCAGCCCCGGAGATACGCAGTATTTT.